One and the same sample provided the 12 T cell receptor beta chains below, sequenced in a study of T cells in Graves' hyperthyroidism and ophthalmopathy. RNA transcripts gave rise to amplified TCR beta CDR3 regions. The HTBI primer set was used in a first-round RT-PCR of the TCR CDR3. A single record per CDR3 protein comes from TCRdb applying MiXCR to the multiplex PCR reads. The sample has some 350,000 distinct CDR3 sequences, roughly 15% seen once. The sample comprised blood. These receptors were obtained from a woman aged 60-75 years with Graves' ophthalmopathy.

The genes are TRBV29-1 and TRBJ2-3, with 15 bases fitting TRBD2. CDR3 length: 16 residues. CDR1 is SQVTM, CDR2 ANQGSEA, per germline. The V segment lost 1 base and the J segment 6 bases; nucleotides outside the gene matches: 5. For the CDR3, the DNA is TGCAGCGTTGAAGGGACTAGCGGGAGGGCCCGGGATACGCAGTATTTT. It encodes CSVEGTSGRARDTQYF.

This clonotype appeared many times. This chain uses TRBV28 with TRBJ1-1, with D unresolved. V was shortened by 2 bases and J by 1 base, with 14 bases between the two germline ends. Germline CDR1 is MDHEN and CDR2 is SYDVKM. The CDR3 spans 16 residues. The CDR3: CASSLRVGVTNTEAFF. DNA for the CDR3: TGTGCCAGCAGTTTACGGGTTGGGGTAACGAACACTGAAGCTTTCTTT.

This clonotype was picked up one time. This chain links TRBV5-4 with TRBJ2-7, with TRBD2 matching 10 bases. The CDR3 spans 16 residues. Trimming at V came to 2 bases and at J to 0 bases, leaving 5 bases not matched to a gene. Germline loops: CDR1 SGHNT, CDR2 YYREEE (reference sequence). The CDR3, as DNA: TGTGCCAGCAGCTTAGCGGGAGGGCTTAACTCCTACGAGCAGTACTTC. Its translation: CASSLAGGLNSYEQYF. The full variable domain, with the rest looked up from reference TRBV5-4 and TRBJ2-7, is ETGVTQSPTHLIKTRGQQVTLRCSSQSGHNTVSWYQQALGQGPQFIFQYYREEENGRGNFPPRFSGLQFPNYSSELNVNALELDDSALYLCASSLAGGLNSYEQYFGPGTRLTVT.

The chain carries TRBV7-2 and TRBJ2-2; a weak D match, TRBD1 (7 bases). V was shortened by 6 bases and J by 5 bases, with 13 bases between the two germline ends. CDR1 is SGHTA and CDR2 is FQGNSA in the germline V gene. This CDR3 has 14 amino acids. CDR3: CASSSRGATGELFF. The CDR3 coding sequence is TGTGCCAGCAGTTCCAGGGGGGCAACCGGGGAGCTGTTTTTT.

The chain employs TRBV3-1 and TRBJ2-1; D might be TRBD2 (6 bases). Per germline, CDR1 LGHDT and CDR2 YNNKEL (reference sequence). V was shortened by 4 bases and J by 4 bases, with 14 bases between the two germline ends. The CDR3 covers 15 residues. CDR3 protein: CASSPVAETYNEQFF. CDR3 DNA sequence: TGTGCCAGCAGCCCCGTAGCGGAAACTTACAATGAGCAGTTCTTC.

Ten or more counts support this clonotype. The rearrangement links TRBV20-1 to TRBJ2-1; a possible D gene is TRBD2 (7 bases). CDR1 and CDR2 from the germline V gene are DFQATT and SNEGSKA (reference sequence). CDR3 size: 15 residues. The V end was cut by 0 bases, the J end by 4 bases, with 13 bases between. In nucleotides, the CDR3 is TGCAGTGCTAGAGACACGAGGGGGGGTTACAATGAGCAGTTCTTC. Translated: CSARDTRGGYNEQFF.

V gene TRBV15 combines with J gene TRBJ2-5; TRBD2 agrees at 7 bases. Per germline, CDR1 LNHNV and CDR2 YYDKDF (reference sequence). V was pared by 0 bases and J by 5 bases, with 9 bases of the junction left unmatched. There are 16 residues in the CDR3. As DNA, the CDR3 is TGTGCCACCAGCAGAGATACGGGAGGTGGTTTGGAGACCCAGTACTTC. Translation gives CATSRDTGGGLETQYF.

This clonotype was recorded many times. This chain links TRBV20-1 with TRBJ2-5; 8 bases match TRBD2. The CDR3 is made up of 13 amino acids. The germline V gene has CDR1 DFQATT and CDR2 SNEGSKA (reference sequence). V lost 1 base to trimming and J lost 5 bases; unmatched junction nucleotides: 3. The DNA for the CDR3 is TGCAGTGCTAGAGCGGGGGGGCGGGAGACCCAGTACTTC. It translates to CSARAGGRETQYF.

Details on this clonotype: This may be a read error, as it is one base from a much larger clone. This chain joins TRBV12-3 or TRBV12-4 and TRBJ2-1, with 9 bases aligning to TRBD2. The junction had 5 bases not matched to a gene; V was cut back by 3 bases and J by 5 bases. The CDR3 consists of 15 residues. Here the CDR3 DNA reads TGTGCCAGCAGTTTGAGGCGGGAGGGCCACAATGAGCAGTTCTTC. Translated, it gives CASSLRREGHNEQFF.

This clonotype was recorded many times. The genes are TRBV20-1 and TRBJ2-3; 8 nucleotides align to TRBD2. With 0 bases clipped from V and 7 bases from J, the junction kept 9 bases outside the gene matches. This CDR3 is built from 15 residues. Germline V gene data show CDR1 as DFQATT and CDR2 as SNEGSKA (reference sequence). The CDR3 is CSARDQGLGSNTQYF. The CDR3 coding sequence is TGCAGTGCTAGAGATCAGGGACTAGGGAGTAATACGCAGTATTTT.

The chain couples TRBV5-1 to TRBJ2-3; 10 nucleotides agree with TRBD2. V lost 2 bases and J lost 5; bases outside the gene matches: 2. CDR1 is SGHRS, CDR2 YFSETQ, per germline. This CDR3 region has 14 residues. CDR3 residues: CASSFLAGGDTQYF. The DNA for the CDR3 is TGCGCCAGCAGCTTCTTAGCGGGAGGAGATACGCAGTATTTT.

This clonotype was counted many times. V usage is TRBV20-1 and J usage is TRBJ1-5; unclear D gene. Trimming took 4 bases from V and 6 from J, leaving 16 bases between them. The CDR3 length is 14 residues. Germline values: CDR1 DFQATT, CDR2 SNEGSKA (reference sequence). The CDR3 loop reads CSATPRKGSQPQHF. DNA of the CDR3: TGCAGTGCTACACCCCGGAAGGGAAGTCAGCCCCAGCATTTT.